Below, 10 T cell receptor beta chains from the same sample are listed, as sequenced in a study of CD8 T cells in ankylosing spondylitis. TCRdb re-called the 5' RACE reads through MiXCR, storing one row per CDR3 protein. This table has some 250,000 distinct CDR3 sequences, over 8.5% appearing once. The sequenced sample consisted of blood, either unsorted or a sorted T cell fraction (not recorded which). Every receptor here comes from a male donor with ankylosing spondylitis or in good health (not recorded which).

This clonotype was found many times. The rearrangement uses TRBV11-3 and TRBJ2-4, with 7 bases matching TRBD2. CDR3 size: 15 residues. CDR1 and CDR2 (germline): SGHNT, YENEEA. V gave up 4 bases and J gave up 7 bases; unmatched junction bases: 10. The CDR3 DNA reads TGTGCCAGCAGCTCCGAAGCGGGAAGGGGTAACATTCAGTACTTC. Translation: CASSSEAGRGNIQYF.

This clonotype has at least ten counts. The chain recombines TRBV20-1 with TRBJ2-1; perhaps TRBD1 as D (6 bases). Between the trimmed V and J ends, which lost 3 bases and 0 bases, there was a span of 12 bases. The CDR3 has 15 amino acids. Germline CDR1 DFQATT, CDR2 SNEGSKA (reference sequence). The CDR3 sequence is CSARNQDSSYNEQFF. The CDR3 coding sequence is TGCAGTGCTAGGAACCAGGACAGCTCCTACAATGAGCAGTTCTTC.

This clonotype has a count of ten or more. J is TRBJ2-5 and V is TRBV25-1; D is unclear. V dropped 2 bases and J dropped 4 bases, with 8 bases sitting between them. From germline, CDR1 is MGHDK and CDR2 SYGVNS. There are 13 residues in the CDR3. CDR3 protein: CASSELQIETQYF. The CDR3 DNA follows: TGTGCCAGCAGTGAACTACAGATAGAGACCCAGTACTTC.

This clonotype was seen only once. This may be a read error, as it is one base from a much larger clone. Since no conserved phenylalanine or tryptophan closes the CDR3, a read error is the likely cause. The chain joins TRBV6-1 to TRBJ1-4, with 7 bases matching TRBD1. Trimming took 5 bases from V and 3 from J; bases not matched to a gene: 6. The CDR3 extends over 15 amino acids. Germline V gives CDR1 MNHNS, CDR2 SASEGT. The CDR3 DNA sequence: TGTGCCAGCAGTCTCCGGGACAGTTCTAATGAAAAACTGTTTTTG. Protein product: CASSLRDSSNEKLFL.

This clonotype has a count of ten or more. The chain employs TRBV12-3 or TRBV12-4 and TRBJ2-7, with D unclear. This CDR3 region has 14 residues. The V and J ends lost 2 bases and 2 bases respectively, with 10 bases between them. In DNA form, the CDR3 reads TGTGCCAGCAGTTTACCTCCGGCAACCTACGAGCAGTACTTC. The encoded protein is CASSLPPATYEQYF.

In this sample, this clonotype turned up many times. The genes are TRBV6-2 or TRBV6-3 and TRBJ2-7, with D possibly TRBD2 on 5 matching bases. V lost 3 bases and J lost 3, with 9 bases in between. CDR3 length: 13 amino acids. Per germline, CDR1 MNHEY and CDR2 SVGEGT. The CDR3 loop reads CASSYPGIYEQYF. CDR3 nucleotide sequence: TGTGCCAGCAGTTATCCGGGGATCTACGAGCAGTACTTC.

About this clonotype itself: A clone one base away is much larger, so this may be a read error. The chain couples TRBV4-3 to TRBJ2-3; 7 nucleotides align to TRBD2. Germline-derived CDR1 and CDR2 are LGHNA and YSLEER. CDR3 length: 16 amino acids. After removal of 3 bases from V and 8 bases from J, the junction contained 14 bases not matched to a gene. The chain's CDR3 is CASSHQWGGEEATQYF. The DNA for the CDR3 is TGCGCCAGCAGCCATCAATGGGGAGGGGAGGAAGCTACGCAGTATTTT.

The CDR3 DNA reads as TGTGCCAGCAGCGGGGATGGGGGCCAGCCCCAGCATTTT. Its protein is CASSGDGGQPQHF. The genes are TRBV2 and TRBJ1-5; D possibly corresponds to TRBD1 (6 bases). This CDR3 comprises 13 residues. Per the germline V gene, CDR1 is SNHLY and CDR2 is FYNNEI. The germline V and J ends were trimmed by 6 bases and 7 bases, with 13 bases remaining between them.

About this clonotype itself: The junction differs from germline at one of its ends, possibly a read error. This sequence joins TRBV7-7 and TRBJ2-1; 9 positions match TRBD2. The germline gives CDR1 SSHAT, CDR2 FNYEAQ (reference sequence). This CDR3 has 15 amino acids. In DNA, the CDR3 is TGTGCTAGCAGCAATAGAGCGGGAGGAGAGCATGAGCAGTTCTTC. Its protein product is CASSNRAGGEHEQFF. Based on the CDR3 plus reference TRBV7-7 and TRBJ2-1, the full variable domain is GAGVSQSPRYKVTKRGQDVTLRCDPISSHATLYWYQQALGQGPEFLTYFNYEAQPDKSGLPSDRFSAERPEGSISTLTIQRTEQRDSAMYRCASSNRAGGEHEQFFGPGTRLTVL.

This clonotype was counted at least ten times. The chain carries TRBV15 and TRBJ2-1; a weak D match, TRBD2 (5 bases). The CDR3 consists of 15 residues. Germline loops: CDR1 LNHNV, CDR2 YYDKDF (reference sequence). V was trimmed by 6 bases and J by 0 bases, leaving 12 bases between them. The CDR3 is CATRRLQSSYNEQFF. CDR3 bases: TGTGCCACCAGGCGACTACAGAGCTCCTACAATGAGCAGTTCTTC.